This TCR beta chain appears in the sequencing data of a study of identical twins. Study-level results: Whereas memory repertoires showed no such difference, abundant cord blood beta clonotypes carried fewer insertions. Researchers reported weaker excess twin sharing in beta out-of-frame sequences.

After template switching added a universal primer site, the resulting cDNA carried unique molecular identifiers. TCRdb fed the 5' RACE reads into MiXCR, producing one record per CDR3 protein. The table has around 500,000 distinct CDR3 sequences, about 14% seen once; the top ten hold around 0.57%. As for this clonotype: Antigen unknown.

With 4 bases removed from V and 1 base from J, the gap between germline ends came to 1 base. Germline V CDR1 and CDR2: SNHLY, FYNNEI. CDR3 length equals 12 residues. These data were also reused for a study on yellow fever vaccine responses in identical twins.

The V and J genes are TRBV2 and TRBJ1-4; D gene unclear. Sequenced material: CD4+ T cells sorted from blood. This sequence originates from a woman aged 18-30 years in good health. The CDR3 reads CASSVTNEKLFF. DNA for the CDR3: TGTGCCAGCAGTGTAACTAATGAAAAACTGTTTTTT.